One sample yielded the 8 T cell receptor beta chains listed below, sequenced in a study of vaccination and CD4 T cells after COVID-19. At the Johns Hopkins FTIC core, DNA taken from cultured CD4+ T cells was sequenced by way of the Oncomine TCR Beta short-read assay. TCRdb analysed the PCR reads with MiXCR anew, one entry per CDR3 protein. The sample shows 15,000 to 16,000 distinct CDR3 sequences, around 70% of them seen only once. This sample's treatment: roughly 10-day PBMC culture with coronavirus spike peptide pools or control peptides (ViraFEST assay). These TCRs' antigens remain unknown. The material sequenced was CD4+ T cells from blood, cultured in vitro. Receptors were obtained from a human donor who had recovered from COVID-19.

The rearrangement uses TRBV30 and TRBJ2-7; D tentatively fits TRBD1 or TRBD2 (5 bases each). CDR3 length equals 16 residues. Germline lookup yields CDR1 GTSNPN and CDR2 SVGIG (reference sequence). Trimming stripped 3 bases from V and 0 bases from J, with 18 bases between. CDR3 in amino acids: CAWRDFTGRSSYEQYF. CDR3 bases: TGTGCCTGGAGGGACTTCACGGGACGGAGCTCCTACGAGCAGTACTTC.

The chain employs TRBV12-3 or TRBV12-4 and TRBJ1-2; a possible D gene is TRBD1 (5 bases). CDR3 length equals 17 residues. The V and J ends lost 3 bases and 3 bases respectively, with 20 bases between them. The CDR3 nucleotides read TGTGCCAGCAGTTTGTTGGGGTGGACCCCGGGGGACTATGGCTACACCTTC. It is translated as CASSLLGWTPGDYGYTF.

This clonotype was seen a few times. The chain couples TRBV7-8 to TRBJ1-5, with D possibly being TRBD1 (5 bases). The CDR3 is made up of 15 amino acids. Between the trimmed V and J ends, which lost 1 base and 4 bases, there was a span of 11 bases. In germline, CDR1 is SGHVS, CDR2 FQNEAQ. The CDR3 DNA is TGTGCCAGCAGCTTAGGGGGCACGGGAAATCAGCCCCAGCATTTT. Translated, it gives CASSLGGTGNQPQHF.

This clonotype was seen a handful of times. The V call is TRBV7-9, the J call TRBJ1-2; D possibly corresponds to TRBD1 (5 bases). The germline gives CDR1 SEHNR, CDR2 FQNEAQ (reference sequence). This CDR3 has 12 amino acids. V was shortened by 4 bases and J by 7 bases, with 10 bases between the two germline ends. The DNA of the CDR3 is TGTGCCAGCAGCTCTGGGACTGGTGGCTACACCTTC. It translates to CASSSGTGGYTF.

This clonotype turned up a few times. The gene calls are TRBV7-8 and TRBJ1-2; TRBD1 matches at 8 bases. J was trimmed by 4 bases and V by 5 bases; bases with no gene match: 6. The CDR3 contains 14 residues. Germline assignment: CDR1 SGHVS and CDR2 FQNEAQ. DNA of the CDR3: TGTGCCAGCAGCGCGGACAGGGTTGGCTATGGCTACACCTTC. It specifies CASSADRVGYGYTF.

The rearrangement uses TRBV6-2 or TRBV6-3 and TRBJ2-3, with D maybe TRBD1 (7 bases). The CDR3 runs 15 residues. Germline CDR1 MNHEY, CDR2 SVGEGT. Trimming took off 4 bases at V and 3 bases at J, with 14 bases between the two ends. CDR3 amino acids: CASSSQGGRTDTQYF. CDR3 DNA sequence: TGTGCCAGCAGTTCTCAGGGGGGACGGACAGATACGCAGTATTTT.

The genes are TRBV25-1 and TRBJ1-2, with 7 positions matching TRBD1. Germline V CDR1 and CDR2: MGHDK, SYGVNS. V lost 5 bases, J lost 7 bases, and 13 bases stayed unmatched. The CDR3 runs to 15 residues. CDR3 DNA sequence: TGTGCCAGCAGTCCAGGGGGGCTTGTTACACGTGGCTACACCTTC. This gives the protein CASSPGGLVTRGYTF.

The rearrangement uses TRBV28 and TRBJ1-5; D ambiguous. This CDR3 region has 11 residues. Germline V gives CDR1 MDHEN, CDR2 SYDVKM. The V end lost 5 bases, the J end lost 7 bases, and 6 bases lay between the germline ends. The CDR3 DNA follows: TGTGCCAGCAGTATAGGGCAGCCCCAGCATTTT. It translates to CASSIGQPQHF.